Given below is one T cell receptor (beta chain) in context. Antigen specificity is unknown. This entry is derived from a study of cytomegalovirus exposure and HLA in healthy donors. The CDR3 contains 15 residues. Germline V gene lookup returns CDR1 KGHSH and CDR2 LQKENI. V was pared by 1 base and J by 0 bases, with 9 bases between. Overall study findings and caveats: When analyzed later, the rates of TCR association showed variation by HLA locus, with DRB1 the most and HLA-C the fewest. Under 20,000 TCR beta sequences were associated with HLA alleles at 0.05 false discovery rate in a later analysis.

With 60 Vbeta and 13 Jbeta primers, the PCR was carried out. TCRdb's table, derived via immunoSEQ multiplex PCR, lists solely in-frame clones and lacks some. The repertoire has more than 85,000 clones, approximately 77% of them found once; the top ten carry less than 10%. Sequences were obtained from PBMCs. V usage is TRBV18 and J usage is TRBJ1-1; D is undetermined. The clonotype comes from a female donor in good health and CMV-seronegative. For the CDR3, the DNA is TGTGCCAGCTCACCACTAAGACTTTTGAACACTGAAGCTTTCTTT. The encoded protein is CASSPLRLLNTEAFF.